This passage covers 23 T cell receptor beta chains from one sample sequenced in a study of shared clonotypes between healthy human individuals. The table came from immunoSEQ multiplex PCR; TCRdb's copy has only in-frame clones and leaves some out. The sample contains about 2.1 million clones, 85% to 95% of which appear only once. Naive CD8 cells were CD45RO-negative, positively selected for CCR7, excluding terminally differentiated effector memory CD45RA+ cells. Material for sequencing was naive CD8+ T cells from PBMCs. The receptor source for this set is a man between 18 and 29 years old in good health. Some clones in this sample may be carry-over from other donors' samples.

Of note for this clone: The same CDR3 is also encoded by other DNA sequences in this sample. J is TRBJ2-5 and V is TRBV28; TRBD2 matches at 11 bases. Per germline, CDR1 MDHEN and CDR2 SYDVKM. The CDR3 is 15 amino acids. V lost 4 bases to trimming and J lost 2 bases; unmatched junction nucleotides: 3. The CDR3 DNA reads TGTGCCAGCAGTTCCGGGACTAGCGGACAAGAGACCCAGTACTTC. Protein: CASSSGTSGQETQYF. The full variable domain, with the rest looked up from reference TRBV28 and TRBJ2-5, is DVKVTQSSRYLVKRTGEKVFLECVQDMDHENMFWYRQDPGLGLRLIYFSYDVKMKEKGDIPEGYSVSREKKERFSLILESASTNQTSMYLCASSSGTSGQETQYFGPGTRLLVL.

V usage is TRBV2 and J usage is TRBJ2-5; TRBD2 is a possible D gene (5 bases). The CDR3 runs 16 residues. V shed 6 bases and J shed 1 base, with 18 bases lying between them. Germline loops: CDR1 SNHLY, CDR2 FYNNEI. The CDR3 DNA is TGTGCCAGCAGCCCGAAGATCCGGGAAGTCCAAGAGACCCAGTACTTC. Its protein is CASSPKIREVQETQYF.

The chain uses TRBV11-1 and TRBJ2-1; TRBD2 aligns across 7 bases. The V gene's germline CDR1 is SGHAT and CDR2 FQDESV (reference sequence). Trimming removed 5 bases from V and 4 bases from J; junction bases left unmatched: 11. The CDR3 consists of 16 residues. CDR3 sequence (DNA): TGTGCCAGCAGCCTCCCTGCTAGCGGCGAGTACAATGAGCAGTTCTTC. It specifies CASSLPASGEYNEQFF.

A remark on this clone: Different DNA sequences within this sample yield the same CDR3. The chain carries TRBV27 and TRBJ2-2; D remains unclear. The CDR3 is 12 amino acids. Germline lookup yields CDR1 MNHEY and CDR2 SMNVEV (reference sequence). Deletions cut 4 bases from V and 6 bases from J, with 6 bases between. For the CDR3, the DNA is TGTGCCAGCAGTTACGGAGCCGGGGAGCTGTTTTTT. It specifies CASSYGAGELFF.

The J gene is TRBJ2-2, the V gene TRBV7-6; 8 bases map to TRBD1. The CDR3 consists of 15 residues. V shed 5 bases, J shed 5 bases, and the junction held 7 bases outside the gene matches. Germline CDR1 and CDR2: SGHVS and FNYEAQ. The CDR3 spells CASSPGTGGTGELFF. CDR3 nucleotides: TGTGCCAGCAGCCCGGGGACAGGCGGGACCGGGGAGCTGTTTTTT.

The chain links TRBV28 to TRBJ2-1, with D perhaps matching TRBD2 (6 bases). Trimming pared 8 bases from V and 2 bases from J, leaving 10 bases between. This CDR3 is 13 amino acids long. Germline values: CDR1 MDHEN, CDR2 SYDVKM. The CDR3 nucleotides read TGTGCCAGCTGGGCGGGAACCTACAATGAGCAGTTCTTC. Translated: CASWAGTYNEQFF.

The chain links TRBV6-1 to TRBJ2-7; TRBD1 might be the D (5 bases). Trimming took off 1 base at V and 3 bases at J, with 13 bases between the two ends. The CDR3 has 15 residues. Germline V gene sequence: CDR1 MNHNS, CDR2 SASEGT. DNA for the CDR3: TGTGCCAGCAGTGAAGGAGACAGTAGTCTCTACGAGCAGTACTTC. This translates into CASSEGDSSLYEQYF.

The chain links TRBV27 to TRBJ2-5, with D perhaps being TRBD1 or TRBD2 (5 bases each). Trimming stripped 8 bases from V and 5 bases from J, with 21 bases between. Germline V lookup: CDR1 MNHEY, CDR2 SMNVEV (reference sequence). The CDR3 has 15 amino acids. CDR3 sequence reads: CASGRTRGTSETQYF. The DNA for the CDR3 is TGTGCCAGCGGACGTACTAGAGGGACCTCCGAGACCCAGTACTTC.

Worth noting for this clone: Other DNA sequences in this sample translate to the same CDR3. CDR3 amino acids: CASSVSRGNTIYF. CDR3 DNA sequence: TGTGCCAGCAGCGTATCCCGAGGGAACACCATATATTTT. The chain combines TRBV9 with TRBJ1-3; D gene ambiguous. The CDR3 contains 13 residues. The V gene's germline CDR1 is SGDLS and CDR2 YYNGEE. V lost 1 base to trimming and J lost 7 bases, with 9 bases between them.

The chain combines TRBV5-5 with TRBJ2-5; D gene uncertain. The CDR3 is 15 amino acids. V was cut by 3 bases and J by 1 base, with 13 bases left in between. Germline CDR1 and CDR2: SGHKS and YYEKEE (reference sequence). CDR3 region: CASSSYGSGQETQYF. DNA for the CDR3: TGTGCCAGCAGCTCTTACGGATCCGGCCAAGAGACCCAGTACTTC.

As DNA, the CDR3 is TGTGCCAGCAGCTGGGGAGACGGAGAGGCCGGGGAGCTGTTTTTT. It codes for CASSWGDGEAGELFF. The rearrangement links TRBV7-9 to TRBJ2-2; weak D call: TRBD2 (5 bases). Germline-derived CDR1 and CDR2 are SEHNR and FQNEAQ (reference sequence). V was pared by 4 bases and J by 6 bases, with 15 bases between. The CDR3 spans 15 residues.

CDR3 region: CASSWEEGYEQYF. CDR3 sequence (DNA): TGCGCCAGCAGCTGGGAGGAGGGCTACGAGCAGTACTTC. The rearrangement uses TRBV5-1 and TRBJ2-7; D perhaps matches TRBD2 (6 bases). The ends were cut back, 3 bases at V and 3 bases at J, with 10 bases in the middle. This CDR3 spans 13 amino acids. Germline CDR1 is SGHRS and CDR2 is YFSETQ.

The chain is built from TRBV28 and TRBJ1-4; D remains ambiguous. Trimming shortened V by 5 bases and J by 8 bases, and 12 bases separated the two germline ends. Germline V gene data show CDR1 as MDHEN and CDR2 as SYDVKM. The CDR3 consists of 13 residues. The CDR3 nucleotides are TGTGCCAGCAGTGCAATATCCGGGGAAAAACTGTTTTTT. Its translation: CASSAISGEKLFF.

The chain is built from TRBV19 and TRBJ2-5; D not certain. V lost 7 bases, J lost 14 bases, and 20 bases lay in between. The germline V gene has CDR1 LNHDA and CDR2 SQIVND (reference sequence). The CDR3 contains 12 residues. CDR3 region: CASTSWTGPSYF. CDR3 bases: TGTGCCAGTACCTCCTGGACCGGGCCCAGCTACTTC.

This chain uses TRBV29-1 with TRBJ2-7; D is unclear. This CDR3 is 11 amino acids long. CDR1 SQVTM and CDR2 ANQGSEA come from the germline V gene. V was cut by 3 bases and J by 2 bases, with 5 bases left in between. Here the CDR3 DNA reads TGCAGCGTTGATGTAGCCTACGAGCAGTACTTC. Amino acid sequence: CSVDVAYEQYF.

The chain combines TRBV27 with TRBJ2-4, with a tentative D call TRBD2 (6 bases). From germline, CDR1 is MNHEY and CDR2 SMNVEV (reference sequence). V lost 0 bases, J lost 0 bases, and 12 bases lay in between. The CDR3 length is 17 residues. The CDR3 reads CASSLSLSGLAKNIQYF. CDR3 coding DNA: TGTGCCAGCAGTTTATCTCTTAGCGGACTAGCCAAAAACATTCAGTACTTC.

V usage is TRBV7-6 and J usage is TRBJ2-7; D is unclear. The CDR3 length is 15 residues. V lost 5 bases to trimming and J lost 1 base, with 15 bases between them. Germline CDR1 SGHVS, CDR2 FNYEAQ. In nucleotides, the CDR3 is TGTGCCAGCAGCCCCACAGCCGGTGGTTCCTACGAGCAGTACTTC. This codes for CASSPTAGGSYEQYF.

The J gene is TRBJ1-4, the V gene TRBV28; D is unclear. Germline V CDR1 and CDR2: MDHEN, SYDVKM. The CDR3 consists of 16 residues. The V gene lost 4 bases and the J gene lost 5 bases, with 17 bases spanning the gap. The CDR3 nucleotides are TGTGCCAGCAGTTCTCCCCCCGCAGACTACAATGAAAAACTGTTTTTT. This sequence encodes CASSSPPADYNEKLFF.

This rearrangement joins TRBV11-2 to TRBJ2-2; D call uncertain. Looked up from germline, CDR1 is SGHAT and CDR2 is FQNNGV. The CDR3 totals 13 residues. Trimming pared 0 bases from V and 2 bases from J, leaving 1 base between. The CDR3 bases are TGTGCCAGCAGCTTAGAAAACACCGGGGAGCTGTTTTTT. Its protein is CASSLENTGELFF.

CDR3 region: CASSNNRFSRPAYNEQFF. In DNA, the CDR3 is TGCGCCAGCAGTAACAATCGTTTTAGCAGGCCTGCCTACAATGAGCAGTTCTTC. The gene calls are TRBV10-2 and TRBJ2-1; D unresolved. From germline, CDR1 is WSHSY and CDR2 SAAADI. This CDR3 spans 18 amino acids. Trimming took off 5 bases at V and 2 bases at J, with 22 bases between the two ends.

This chain connects TRBV5-6 to TRBJ2-7; TRBD2 is a possible D gene (5 bases). CDR1 is SGHDT and CDR2 is YYEEEE in the germline V gene. Trimming took 0 bases from V and 5 from J, leaving 9 bases between them. The CDR3 covers 13 residues. Here the CDR3 DNA reads TGTGCCAGCAGCTTGGGAGGGCCGAACGAGCAGTACTTC. It translates to CASSLGGPNEQYF.

J is TRBJ2-3 and V is TRBV11-2; no clear D gene. V was cut by 7 bases and J by 9 bases, with 14 bases left in between. This CDR3 is 12 amino acids long. Germline lookup yields CDR1 SGHAT and CDR2 FQNNGV. CDR3 DNA: TGTGCCAGCACCACTACCAAGGGAACGCAGTATTTT. Amino acids: CASTTTKGTQYF.

The chain carries TRBV27 and TRBJ1-1; a weak D match, TRBD1 (5 bases). Germline CDR1 and CDR2: MNHEY and SMNVEV (reference sequence). V lost 3 bases and J 4 bases, leaving 15 bases between the germline ends. The CDR3 has 15 amino acids. This chain's CDR3 is CASSLSPMGPTEAFF. The CDR3 coding sequence is TGTGCCAGCAGTTTGTCCCCGATGGGACCCACTGAAGCTTTCTTT.